A selection of T cell receptor beta chains follows, all from one sample in a study of blood T cells in healthy people across ages. TCRdb analysed the 5' RACE reads with MiXCR anew, one entry per CDR3 protein. The sample has around 1.5 million distinct CDR3 sequences, about 40% seen once. Material for sequencing was blood. All receptors come from a woman aged 18-29 years in good health. The CDR3 runs from the conserved cysteine through the conserved F or W. The D gene is left open where the match is weak. A clone size is listed for some rows: how often the clone was seen (once, few, many), or a class if it is expanded.

D gene	V gene	J gene	clone size	CDR3 DNA	CDR3 protein
.	TRBV27	TRBJ1-2	.	TGTGCCAGCAGTTTATATGGGACACCGAGTGGCTACACCTTC	CASSLYGTPSGYTF
.	TRBV9	TRBJ2-7	.	TGTGCCAGCAGCGTAGATTTCAGGGGGGTCTACGAGCAGTACTTC	CASSVDFRGVYEQYF
.	TRBV5-1	TRBJ2-5	.	TGCGCCAGCAGCTTGTTCACTAGCCAAGAGACCCAGTACTTC	CASSLFTSQETQYF
TRBD1	TRBV12-3/TRBV12-4	TRBJ1-1	.	TGTGCCAGCAGTCCGGACAGGGGCAGTAGTACTGAAGCTTTCTTT	CASSPDRGSSTEAFF
TRBD2	TRBV6-5	TRBJ2-3	.	TGTGCCAGCAGTTACTCGGGGGGGTTGGATACGCAGTATTTT	CASSYSGGLDTQYF
.	TRBV20-1	TRBJ2-7	few	TGCAGTGCTAAAGCAGGGCCCTACGAGCAGTACTTC	CSAKAGPYEQYF
.	TRBV12-3/TRBV12-4	TRBJ1-1	few	TGTGCCAGCACTCCGGGTTTAACCCGTAAGGAAGCTTTCTTT	CASTPGLTRKEAFF
.	TRBV5-1	TRBJ1-1	.	TGCGCCAGCAGCTTTGCGGAAGTGGACACTGAAGCTTTCTTT	CASSFAEVDTEAFF
TRBD2	TRBV9	TRBJ2-5	.	TGTGCCAGCAGCGCCGGCCGTAGCGGGGACCAAGAGACCCAGTACTTC	CASSAGRSGDQETQYF
TRBD2	TRBV7-9	TRBJ2-7	.	TGTGCCAGCAGGGGACTAGCAGTTTACGAGCAGTACTTC	CASRGLAVYEQYF
TRBD1	TRBV20-1	TRBJ1-1	.	TGCAGTGCTAGTCGCAGGGGGGGTGAAGCTTTCTTT	CSASRRGGEAFF
TRBD2	TRBV28	TRBJ2-7	.	TGTGCCAGCAGTTTTGCCCTCGGGGTAGCGGGACCCTCTTCCTACGAGCAGTACTTC	CASSFALGVAGPSSYEQYF
.	TRBV20-1	TRBJ2-7	.	TGCAGTGCCCCGGGGGACAGAAGTTCCTACGAGCAGTACTTC	CSAPGDRSSYEQYF
TRBD1	TRBV28	TRBJ2-4	few	TGTGCCAGCAGTTTTGGGACAGGGGGAAAAAACATTCAGTACTTC	CASSFGTGGKNIQYF
TRBD2	TRBV29-1	TRBJ2-7	many	TGCAGCGTTGCGATAGCGGGAGGCGGCTTCGAGCAGTACTTC	CSVAIAGGGFEQYF
.	TRBV4-2	TRBJ1-2	.	TGTGCCAGCAGCCAAGAACAGGGAAATATGTACTATGGCTACACCTTC	CASSQEQGNMYYGYTF
TRBD2	TRBV20-1	TRBJ2-1	few	TGCAGTGCTAGAGATTGGATGACTAGCGGGGTATACAATGAGCAGTTCTTC	CSARDWMTSGVYNEQFF
TRBD2	TRBV6-1	TRBJ2-1	.	TGTGCCAGCAGTGCGCTGGGACTAGCGGGTCGACTGAGCTCCTACAATGAGCAGTTCTTC	CASSALGLAGRLSSYNEQFF
.	TRBV24-1	TRBJ2-1	few	TGTGCCACCACGGGGGTAGGACAAGCTCATCTCGGAGTATCCAATGAGCAGTTCTTC	CATTGVGQAHLGVSNEQFF
.	TRBV6-1	TRBJ2-1	few	TGTGCCAGCAGTGAACCGACCCGACAGAATAATGAGCAGTTCTTC	CASSEPTRQNNEQFF